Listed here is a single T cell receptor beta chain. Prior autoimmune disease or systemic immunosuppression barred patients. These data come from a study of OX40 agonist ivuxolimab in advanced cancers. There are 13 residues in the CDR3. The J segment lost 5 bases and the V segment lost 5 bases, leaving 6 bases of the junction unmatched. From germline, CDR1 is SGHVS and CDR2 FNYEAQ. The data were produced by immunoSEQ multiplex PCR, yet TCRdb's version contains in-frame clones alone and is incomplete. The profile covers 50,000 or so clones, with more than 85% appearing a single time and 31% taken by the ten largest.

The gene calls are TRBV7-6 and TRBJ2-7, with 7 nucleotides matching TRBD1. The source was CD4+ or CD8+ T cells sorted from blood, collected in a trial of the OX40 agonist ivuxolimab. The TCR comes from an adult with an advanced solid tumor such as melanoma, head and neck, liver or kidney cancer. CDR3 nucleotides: TGTGCCAGCAGCCCGAGAGGACAGGACGAGCAGTACTTC. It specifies CASSPRGQDEQYF.